The clone carrying this TCR beta chain has just a few counts. Antigen unknown. Constant-region reverse primers amplified full-length variable regions, followed by semi-nested Nested Universal Primer A PCR. TCRdb called the 5' RACE reads again in MiXCR, with one record for every CDR3 protein. The sample gives roughly 42,000 distinct CDR3 sequences, approximately 31% of which show up once; approximately 4% is in the top ten. Study-level points and caveats: Tumor Tregs overlapped most with tumor, then blood, naive CD4+ cells. In terms of TCR gene usage, tumor memory CD4+ T cells clustered together with blood and lymph node memory CD4+ cells, as well as with lymph node naive CD4+ cells.

This sequence originates from a female donor with breast cancer. What was sequenced was tumor-infiltrating memory CD4+ T cells sorted from the breast tumor. The subset denotes: memory CD4+ T cells, CD4+CD45RO+CD25-.

CDR3 loop: CASSLDLASTGELFF. The CDR3 DNA sequence: TGCGCCAGCAGCTTGGATCTAGCGTCCACCGGGGAGCTGTTTTTT. The gene calls are TRBV5-1 and TRBJ2-2, with D possibly matching TRBD2 (6 bases). Germline values: CDR1 SGHRS, CDR2 YFSETQ. The length of the CDR3 is 15 residues. V lost 0 bases and J lost 4, with 10 bases in between.